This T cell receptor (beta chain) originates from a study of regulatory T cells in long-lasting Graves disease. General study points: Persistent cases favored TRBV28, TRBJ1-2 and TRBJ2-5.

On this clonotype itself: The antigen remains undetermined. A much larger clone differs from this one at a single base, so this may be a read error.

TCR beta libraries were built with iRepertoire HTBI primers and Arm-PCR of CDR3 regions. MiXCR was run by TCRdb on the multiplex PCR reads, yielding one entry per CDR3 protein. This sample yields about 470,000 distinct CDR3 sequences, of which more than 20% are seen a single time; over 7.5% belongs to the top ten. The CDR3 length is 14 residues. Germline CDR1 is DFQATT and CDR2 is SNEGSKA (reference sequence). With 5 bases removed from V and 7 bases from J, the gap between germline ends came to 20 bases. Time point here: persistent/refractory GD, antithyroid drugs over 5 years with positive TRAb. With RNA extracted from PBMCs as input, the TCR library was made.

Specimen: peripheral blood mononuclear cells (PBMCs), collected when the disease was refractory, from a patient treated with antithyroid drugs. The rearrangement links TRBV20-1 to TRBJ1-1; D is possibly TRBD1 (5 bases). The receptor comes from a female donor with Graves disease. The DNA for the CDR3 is TGCAGTGCTGCTACGATTCAGGGTCTGGTTGAAGCTTTCTTT. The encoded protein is CSAATIQGLVEAFF.